This entry lists 11 T cell receptor beta chains sequenced from one sample in a study of cytomegalovirus exposure and HLA in healthy donors. The PCR made use of 60 Vbeta and 13 Jbeta primers. TCRdb's copy holds only in-frame clones and misses some; the assay was immunoSEQ multiplex PCR. The sample records some 130,000 clones, about 78% being singletons. The sequenced sample was PBMCs. The receptors were sampled from a female donor in good health and CMV-seronegative.

The V gene is TRBV7-8, the J gene TRBJ1-5; 8 bases are a match to TRBD1. The CDR3 contains 22 residues. The V gene end was trimmed by 2 bases and the J gene end by 0 bases; junction bases not matched to a gene: 21. The germline V gene has CDR1 SGHVS and CDR2 FQNEAQ. The CDR3 DNA is TGTGCCAGCAGCTTATGGGGAGCGCTGCGACAGGGGCCCAATTATAGCAATCAGCCCCAGCATTTT. This encodes CASSLWGALRQGPNYSNQPQHF.

The chain recombines TRBV6-6 with TRBJ2-7; perhaps TRBD1 as D (6 bases). The germline CDR1 and CDR2 sequences are MNHNY and SVGAGI (reference sequence). V lost 0 bases and J 2 bases, leaving 8 bases between the germline ends. This CDR3 has 14 amino acids. The CDR3, as DNA: TGTGCCAGCAGTTACTCGGGACAAACCTACGAGCAGTACTTC. Translated, it gives CASSYSGQTYEQYF.

The rearrangement uses TRBV19 and TRBJ2-6; TRBD1 might be the D (6 bases). The V and J ends lost 2 bases and 2 bases respectively, with 7 bases between them. Germline CDR1 is LNHDA and CDR2 is SQIVND (reference sequence). This CDR3 comprises 15 residues. The CDR3 loop is CASSIQGTGANVLTF. In DNA, the CDR3 is TGTGCCAGTAGTATACAGGGGACTGGGGCCAACGTCCTGACTTTC.

V is TRBV30 and J is TRBJ2-7; no definite D call. V dropped 5 bases and J dropped 5 bases, with 13 bases sitting between them. The CDR3 runs to 12 residues. The germline CDR1 and CDR2 sequences are GTSNPN and SVGIG (reference sequence). The CDR3 is CAWSPHSHEQYF. The CDR3 DNA sequence: TGTGCCTGGTCCCCACATAGCCACGAGCAGTACTTC. The variable domain in full, completed from reference TRBV30 and TRBJ2-7, reads SQTIHQWPATLVQPVGSPLSLECTVEGTSNPNLYWYRQAAGRGLQLLFYSVGIGQISSEVPQNLSASRPQDRQFILSSKKLLLSDSGFYLCAWSPHSHEQYFGPGTRLTVT.

The J gene is TRBJ2-2, the V gene TRBV28, with 13 bases identical to TRBD2. After removal of 5 bases from V and 4 bases from J, the junction contained 7 bases not matched to a gene. Germline V lookup: CDR1 MDHEN, CDR2 SYDVKM. The CDR3 extends over 17 amino acids. CDR3 coding DNA: TGTGCCAGCAGTCCAAGGACTAGCGGGAGAAGCACCGGGGAGCTGTTTTTT. Protein sequence: CASSPRTSGRSTGELFF.

The genes are TRBV11-2 and TRBJ2-3, with 9 bases fitting TRBD2. Per germline, CDR1 SGHAT and CDR2 FQNNGV. This CDR3 spans 17 amino acids. V lost 1 base and J lost 0; bases outside the gene matches: 5. Here the CDR3 reads CASSLALTSGSTDTQYF. The CDR3 DNA sequence: TGTGCCAGCAGCTTAGCCCTAACTAGCGGGAGCACAGATACGCAGTATTTT.

The chain recombines TRBV7-2 with TRBJ2-3, with TRBD2 identical over 10 bases. Germline lookup yields CDR1 SGHTA and CDR2 FQGNSA. V trimming: 5 bases; J trimming: 0 bases; junction bases outside the gene matches: 5. This CDR3 has 16 amino acids. The DNA of the CDR3 is TGTGCCAGCAGCGCCGGACTAGCGGTCAGCACAGATACGCAGTATTTT. Translation: CASSAGLAVSTDTQYF.

This rearrangement joins TRBV5-1 to TRBJ2-2, with 7 bases matching TRBD1. The CDR3 runs 15 residues. Germline CDR1 and CDR2: SGHRS and YFSETQ. J gave up 0 bases and V 5 bases, and 4 bases lay outside the gene matches. CDR3 coding DNA: TGCGCCAGCAGGTGGGACAGCGCGAACACCGGGGAGCTGTTTTTT. Its translation: CASRWDSANTGELFF. The full variable domain, rest sourced from reference TRBV5-1 and TRBJ2-2, is KAGVTQTPRYLIKTRGQQVTLSCSPISGHRSVSWYQQTPGQGLQFLFEYFSETQRNKGNFPGRFSGRQFSNSRSEMNVSTLELGDSALYLCASRWDSANTGELFFGEGSRLTVL.

This clone was recorded a few times. The rearrangement uses TRBV5-8 and TRBJ1-1, with no clear D. The CDR3 consists of 13 residues. Germline CDR1 reads SGHTS; CDR2 reads YDEGEE. The ends were cut back, 1 base at V and 1 base at J, with 5 bases in the middle. The CDR3: CASSLNRNTEAFF. Written as DNA, the CDR3 is TGTGCCAGCAGCTTGAACAGGAACACTGAAGCTTTCTTT.

This sequence joins TRBV15 and TRBJ2-1, with 15 bases lining up with TRBD2. The CDR3 totals 19 residues. J gave up 2 bases and V 0 bases, and 5 bases lay outside the gene matches. Per germline, CDR1 LNHNV and CDR2 YYDKDF (reference sequence). CDR3 amino acids: CATSRDSGLAGGPYNEQFF. The CDR3 nucleotides read TGTGCCACCAGCAGAGACTCAGGACTAGCGGGAGGGCCCTACAATGAGCAGTTCTTC.

V gene TRBV6-5 combines with J gene TRBJ2-1; TRBD1 matches 9 bases. The germline CDR1 and CDR2 sequences are MNHEY and SVGAGI. V trimming: 2 bases; J trimming: 5 bases; junction bases outside the gene matches: 4. The CDR3 sequence is 15 residues long. The DNA for the CDR3 is TGTGCCAGCAGTTACGGGACAGGGTATAACAATGAGCAGTTCTTC. Translation: CASSYGTGYNNEQFF.